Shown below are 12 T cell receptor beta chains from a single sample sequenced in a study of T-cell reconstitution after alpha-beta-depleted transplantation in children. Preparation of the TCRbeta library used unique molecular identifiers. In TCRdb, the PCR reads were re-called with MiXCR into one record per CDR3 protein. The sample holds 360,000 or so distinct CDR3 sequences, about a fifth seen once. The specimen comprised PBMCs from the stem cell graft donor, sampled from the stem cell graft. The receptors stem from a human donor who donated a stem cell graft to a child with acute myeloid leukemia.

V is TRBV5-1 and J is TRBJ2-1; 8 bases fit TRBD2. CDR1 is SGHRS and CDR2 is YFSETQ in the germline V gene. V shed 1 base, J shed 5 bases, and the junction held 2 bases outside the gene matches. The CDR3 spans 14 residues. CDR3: CASSLTSGHNEQFF. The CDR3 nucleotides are TGCGCCAGCAGCTTGACTAGCGGTCACAATGAGCAGTTCTTC.

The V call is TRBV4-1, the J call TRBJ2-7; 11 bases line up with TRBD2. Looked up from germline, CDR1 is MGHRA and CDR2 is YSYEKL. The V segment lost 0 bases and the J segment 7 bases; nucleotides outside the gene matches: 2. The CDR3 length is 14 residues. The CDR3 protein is CASSQELAGVEQYF. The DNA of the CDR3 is TGCGCCAGCAGCCAAGAACTAGCGGGAGTAGAGCAGTACTTC.

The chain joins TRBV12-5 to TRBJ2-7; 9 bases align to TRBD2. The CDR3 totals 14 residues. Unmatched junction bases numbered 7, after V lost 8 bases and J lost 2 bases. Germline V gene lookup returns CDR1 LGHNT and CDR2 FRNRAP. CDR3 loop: CASPIAGATYEQYF. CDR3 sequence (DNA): TGTGCTAGTCCGATAGCGGGGGCGACCTACGAGCAGTACTTC. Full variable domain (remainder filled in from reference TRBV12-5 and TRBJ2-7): DARVTQTPRHKVTEMGQEVTMRCQPILGHNTVFWYRQTMMQGLELLAYFRNRAPLDDSGMPKDRFSAEMPDATLATLKIQPSEPRDSAVYFCASPIAGATYEQYFGPGTRLTVT.

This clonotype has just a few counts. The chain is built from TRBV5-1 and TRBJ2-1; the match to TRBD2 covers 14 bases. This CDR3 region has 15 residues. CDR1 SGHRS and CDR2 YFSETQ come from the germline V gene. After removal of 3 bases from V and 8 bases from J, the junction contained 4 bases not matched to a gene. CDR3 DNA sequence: TGCGCCAGCAGCTCAGCGGGACTAGCGGGGGATGAGCAGTTCTTC. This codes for CASSSAGLAGDEQFF.

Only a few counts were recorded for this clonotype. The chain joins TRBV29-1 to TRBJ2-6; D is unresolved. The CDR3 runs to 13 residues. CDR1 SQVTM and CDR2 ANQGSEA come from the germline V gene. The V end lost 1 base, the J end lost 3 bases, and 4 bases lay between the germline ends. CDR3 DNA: TGCAGCGTTGAAGCAGGTGGGGCCAACGTCCTGACTTTC. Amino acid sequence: CSVEAGGANVLTF.

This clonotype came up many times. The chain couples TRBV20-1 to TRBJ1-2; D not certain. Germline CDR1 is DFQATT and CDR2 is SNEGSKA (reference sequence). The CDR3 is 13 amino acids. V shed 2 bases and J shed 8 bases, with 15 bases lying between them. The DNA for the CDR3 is TGCAGTGCTAGATTGGCCGAGGGCCACGGCTACACCTTC. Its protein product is CSARLAEGHGYTF.

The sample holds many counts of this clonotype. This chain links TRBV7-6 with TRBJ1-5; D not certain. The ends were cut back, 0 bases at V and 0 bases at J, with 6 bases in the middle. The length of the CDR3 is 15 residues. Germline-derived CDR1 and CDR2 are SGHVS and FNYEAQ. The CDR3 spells CASSLATDSNQPQHF. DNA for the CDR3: TGTGCCAGCAGCTTAGCGACTGATAGCAATCAGCCCCAGCATTTT.

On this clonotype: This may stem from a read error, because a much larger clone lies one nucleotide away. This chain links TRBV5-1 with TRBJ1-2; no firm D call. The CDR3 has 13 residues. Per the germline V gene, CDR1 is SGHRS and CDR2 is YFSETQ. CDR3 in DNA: TGCGCCAGCAGCCCTGACAATAACTATGGCCACACCTTC. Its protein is CASSPDNNYGHTF.

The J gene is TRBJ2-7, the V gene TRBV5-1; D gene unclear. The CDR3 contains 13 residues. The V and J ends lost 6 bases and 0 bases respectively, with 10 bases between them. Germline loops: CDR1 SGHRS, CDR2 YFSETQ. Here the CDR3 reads CASKSESSYEQYF. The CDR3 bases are TGCGCCAGCAAGAGCGAGAGCTCCTACGAGCAGTACTTC.

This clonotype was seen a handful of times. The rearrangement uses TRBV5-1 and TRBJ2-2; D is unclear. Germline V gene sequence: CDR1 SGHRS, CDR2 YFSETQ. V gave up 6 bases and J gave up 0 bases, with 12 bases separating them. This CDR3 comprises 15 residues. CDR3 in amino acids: CASNLGDTNTGELFF. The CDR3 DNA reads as TGCGCCAGCAACTTAGGCGATACGAACACCGGGGAGCTGTTTTTT. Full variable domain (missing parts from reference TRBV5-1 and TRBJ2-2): KAGVTQTPRYLIKTRGQQVTLSCSPISGHRSVSWYQQTPGQGLQFLFEYFSETQRNKGNFPGRFSGRQFSNSRSEMNVSTLELGDSALYLCASNLGDTNTGELFFGEGSRLTVL.

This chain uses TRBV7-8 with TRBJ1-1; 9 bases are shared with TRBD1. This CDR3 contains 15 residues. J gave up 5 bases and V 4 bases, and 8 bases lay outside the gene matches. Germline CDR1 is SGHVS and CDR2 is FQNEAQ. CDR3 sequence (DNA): TGTGCCAGCAGCTCTGGGACAGGGCCTTTTACTGAAGCTTTCTTT. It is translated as CASSSGTGPFTEAFF.

In DNA form, the CDR3 reads TGCAGCGTCGTAGGACTAGCGGGAGACGAGACCCAGTACTTC. Its protein is CSVVGLAGDETQYF. The chain is built from TRBV29-1 and TRBJ2-5; 13 bases align to TRBD2. The CDR3 has 14 residues. The V segment lost 6 bases and the J segment 5 bases; nucleotides outside the gene matches: 6. In germline, CDR1 is SQVTM, CDR2 ANQGSEA.